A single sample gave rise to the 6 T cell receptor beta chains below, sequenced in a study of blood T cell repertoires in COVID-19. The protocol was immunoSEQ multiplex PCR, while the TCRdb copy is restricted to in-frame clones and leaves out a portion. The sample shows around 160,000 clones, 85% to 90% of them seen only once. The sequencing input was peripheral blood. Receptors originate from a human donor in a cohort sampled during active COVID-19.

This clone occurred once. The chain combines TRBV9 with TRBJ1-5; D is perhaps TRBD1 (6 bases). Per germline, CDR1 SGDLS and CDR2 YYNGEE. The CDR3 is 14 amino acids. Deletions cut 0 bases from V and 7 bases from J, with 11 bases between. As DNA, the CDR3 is TGTGCCAGCAGCGTAGGGGGGCAGGGGCAGCCCCAGCATTTT. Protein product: CASSVGGQGQPQHF.

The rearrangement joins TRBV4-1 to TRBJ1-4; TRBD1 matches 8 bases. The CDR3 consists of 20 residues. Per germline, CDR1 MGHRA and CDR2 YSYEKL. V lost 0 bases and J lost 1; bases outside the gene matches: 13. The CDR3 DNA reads TGCGCCAGCAGCCAAGATGGCAGCAGGGGGCGGTTTGAAACTAATGAAAAACTGTTTTTT. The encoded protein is CASSQDGSRGRFETNEKLFF.

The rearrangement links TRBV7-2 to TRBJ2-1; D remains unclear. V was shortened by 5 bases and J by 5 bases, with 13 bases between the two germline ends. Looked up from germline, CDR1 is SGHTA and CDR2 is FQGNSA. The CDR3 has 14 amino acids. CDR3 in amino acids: CASSHYGTDNEQFF. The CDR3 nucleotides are TGTGCCAGCAGCCACTATGGAACTGACAATGAGCAGTTCTTC.

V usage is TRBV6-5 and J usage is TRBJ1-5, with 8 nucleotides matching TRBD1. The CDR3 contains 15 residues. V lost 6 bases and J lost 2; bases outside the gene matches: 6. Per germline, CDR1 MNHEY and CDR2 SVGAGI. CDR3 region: CASRSTGVRNQPQHF. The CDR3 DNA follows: TGTGCCAGCAGGTCGACAGGGGTGCGCAATCAGCCCCAGCATTTT.

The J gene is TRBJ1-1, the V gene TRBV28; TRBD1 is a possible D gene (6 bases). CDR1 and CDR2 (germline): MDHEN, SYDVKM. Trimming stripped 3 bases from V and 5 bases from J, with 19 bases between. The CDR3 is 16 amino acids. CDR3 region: CASSFQQGGVPTEAFF. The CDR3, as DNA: TGTGCCAGCAGTTTCCAACAGGGAGGGGTCCCAACTGAAGCTTTCTTT.

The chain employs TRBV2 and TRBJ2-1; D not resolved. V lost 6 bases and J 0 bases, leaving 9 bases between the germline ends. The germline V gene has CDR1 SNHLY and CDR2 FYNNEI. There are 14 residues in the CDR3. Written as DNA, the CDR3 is TGTGCCAGCAGGTATAGTGGCTCCTACAATGAGCAGTTCTTC. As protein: CASRYSGSYNEQFF.